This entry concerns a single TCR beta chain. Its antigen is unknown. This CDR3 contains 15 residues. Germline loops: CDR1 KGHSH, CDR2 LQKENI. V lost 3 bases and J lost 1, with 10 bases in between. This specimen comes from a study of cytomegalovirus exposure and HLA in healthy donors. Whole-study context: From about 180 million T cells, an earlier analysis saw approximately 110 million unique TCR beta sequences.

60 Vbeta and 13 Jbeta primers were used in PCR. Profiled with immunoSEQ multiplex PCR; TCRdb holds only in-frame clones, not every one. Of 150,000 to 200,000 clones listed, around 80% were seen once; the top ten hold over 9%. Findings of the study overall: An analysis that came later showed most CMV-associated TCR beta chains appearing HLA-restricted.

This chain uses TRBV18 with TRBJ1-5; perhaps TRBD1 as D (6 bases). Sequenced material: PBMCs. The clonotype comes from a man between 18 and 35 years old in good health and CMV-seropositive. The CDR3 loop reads CASSPGTLSNQPQHF. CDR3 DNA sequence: TGTGCCAGCTCACCCGGGACACTAAGCAATCAGCCCCAGCATTTT. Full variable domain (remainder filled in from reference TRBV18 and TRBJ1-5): NAGVMQNPRHLVRRRGQEARLRCSPMKGHSHVYWYRQLPEEGLKFMVYLQKENIIDESGMPKERFSAEFPKEGPSILRIQQVVRGDSAAYFCASSPGTLSNQPQHFGDGTRLSIL.